This T cell receptor (beta chain) derives from a study of CD8+CD57+ T cells in acquired aplastic anemia. Study background: The average for DNA from sorted CD4+ and CD8+ cells was roughly 3 ug.

Germline CDR1 MNHNY, CDR2 SVGAGI (reference sequence). This CDR3 spans 17 amino acids. CDR3 and TCR beta VDJ profiling relied on a genomic DNA template. TCRdb analysed the reads with MiXCR anew, one entry per CDR3 protein. The table records some 290,000 distinct CDR3 sequences, about 56% of them present only once. Study-wide findings and caveats: No significant patient-versus-control difference appeared in CD8+ Simpson's diversity. Overlap between patients and controls comprised about 28 CD8+ CDR3 sequences.

Comments on this clonotype: Its antigen is undetermined. Just one base apart from a much larger clone, this may be a read error.

Sequenced input: sorted CD4+, CD8+, or CD8+CD57+ T cells (not recorded which) from PBMCs. This chain links TRBV6-6 with TRBJ1-5, with 8 bases identical to TRBD2. With the DNA end fitting TRBJ2-3 better, the J assignment may be wrong. This TCR was recovered from a human donor with severe aplastic anemia or a healthy control (not recorded which). The CDR3 DNA reads TGTGCCAGCAGCCCCCCGGGGGGGAGAAATAGCAATCAGCCCCAGTATTTT. Encoded protein: CASSPPGGRNSNQPQYF.